A selection of T cell receptor beta chains follows, all from one sample in a study of long-term antiretroviral therapy in people with HIV. Measured with immunoSEQ multiplex PCR; TCRdb has only the in-frame clones, and not every one. The repertoire has tens of thousands of clones, roughly 86% of them found once; the top ten carry approximately 3.5%. The source was unsorted PBMCs, collected roughly 2.5 years after starting antiretroviral therapy. The receptors come from a woman in her fifties or sixties with HIV. Both conserved end residues are part of each CDR3. A D gene is named only where the DNA matches it firmly. Size is omitted from some rows. Given values are once, few, many or a class for expanded clones.

>16|TRBD1|once|TRBJ2-1|TRBV5-1
TGCGCCAGCAGCTCCAACCGGGACAGCTCCTACAATGAGCAGTTCTTC
CASSSNRDSSYNEQFF
>15|NA|few|TRBJ1-2|TRBV5-1
TGCGCCAGCAGCTTGGTTTCGGGGGCGGCTAATGGCTACACCTTC
CASSLVSGAANGYTF
>15|NA|NA|TRBJ1-2|TRBV7-8
TGTGCCAGCAGCTTAGGAACGCCCCTAGGGTATGGCTACACCTTC
CASSLGTPLGYGYTF
>13|NA|NA|TRBJ1-1|TRBV7-9
TGTGCCAGCAGCTTACCACTCGACACTGAAGCTTTCTTT
CASSLPLDTEAFF
>15|NA|NA|TRBJ2-1|TRBV10-3
TGTGCCATCAGTGAGGGAAGGGCGAACTACAATGAGCAGTTCTTC
CAISEGRANYNEQFF
>15|NA|NA|TRBJ2-7|TRBV5-1
TGCGCCAGCAGCCGCGCCCGGGAGCCATCCTACGAGCAGTACTTC
CASSRAREPSYEQYF
>17|NA|NA|TRBJ2-2|TRBV28
TGTGCCAGCAGTCCCAAAGTACGGGCGGGGCACACCGGGGAGCTGTTTTTT
CASSPKVRAGHTGELFF
>17|TRBD1|NA|TRBJ1-3|TRBV9
TGTGCCACGGGGGGCTCTACAGGGGGTGCGGACCAGAACACCATATATTTT
CATGGSTGGADQNTIYF
>12|NA|NA|TRBJ2-3|TRBV29-1
TGCAGCGTAAGACTGCAGCCGGATACGCAGTATTTT
CSVRLQPDTQYF
>13|NA|NA|TRBJ2-2|TRBV29-1
TGCAGCGTTGGGATTACGAACACCGGGGAGCTGTTTTTT
CSVGITNTGELFF
>14|NA|NA|TRBJ2-3|TRBV9
TGTGCCAGCAGCGCAGCCCAGATTTCGGATACGCAGTATTTT
CASSAAQISDTQYF
>14|NA|NA|TRBJ1-3|TRBV28
TGTGCCAGCAGTTTAACCGGGATCGGAAACACCATATATTTT
CASSLTGIGNTIYF
>13|NA|NA|TRBJ1-3|TRBV7-9
TGTGCCAGCAGCTTAGCCCTTGGAAACACCATATATTTT
CASSLALGNTIYF
>14|NA|NA|TRBJ2-7|TRBV5-6
TGTGCCAGCAGCCCCCAGGTGGGCACCTACGAGCAGTACTTC
CASSPQVGTYEQYF
>13|NA|NA|TRBJ2-6|TRBV7-3
TGTGCCCGCGAGGACTCTGGGGCCAACGTCCTGACTTTC
CAREDSGANVLTF
>11|NA|NA|TRBJ2-2|TRBV6-1
TGTGCCAGCAGAGAGCTCGGGGAGCTGTTTTTT
CASRELGELFF
>14|TRBD1|NA|TRBJ1-1|TRBV30
TGTGCCTGGGGTCCCCAGGGGGCTGGCACTGAAGCTTTCTTT
CAWGPQGAGTEAFF
>20|NA|NA|TRBJ2-6|TRBV4-1
TGCGCCAGCAGCCAAGACCCAAAGACCTCCCGAACCTTTGGGGCCAACGTCCTGACTTTC
CASSQDPKTSRTFGANVLTF
>14|TRBD1|NA|TRBJ1-2|TRBV6-5
TGTGCCAGCAGTCCGTCCGGGACAGGGGTTGGCTACACCTTC
CASSPSGTGVGYTF
>14|TRBD1|few|TRBJ1-5|TRBV29-1
TGCAGCGTAGCCGCGGACAGGGGGTATCAGCCCCAGCATTTT
CSVAADRGYQPQHF
>11|NA|NA|TRBJ2-7|TRBV10-2
TGCGCCACACTAGGGTCCTACGAGCAGTACTTC
CATLGSYEQYF
>14|NA|NA|TRBJ2-7|TRBV19
TGTGCCAGTAGTATAGATGGGGCTGGCTACGAGCAGTACTTC
CASSIDGAGYEQYF
>17|TRBD2|NA|TRBJ2-1|TRBV7-8
TGTGCCAGCAGCTTAGAAGCGGGAAGAAGCTCCTACAATGAGCAGTTCTTC
CASSLEAGRSSYNEQFF
>13|NA|NA|TRBJ1-4|TRBV2
TGTGCCAGCACGTCGCCTGGGGTTGAAAAACTGTTTTTT
CASTSPGVEKLFF
>15|NA|medium-sized|TRBJ1-5|TRBV5-1
TGCGCCAGCACCCAGAACGACAAAGCAGATCAGCCCCAGCATTTT
CASTQNDKADQPQHF
>16|TRBD2|NA|TRBJ2-1|TRBV5-4
TGTGCCAGCAGCTCTCCCCTAGCGGGAGTAAGGAATGAGCAGTTCTTC
CASSSPLAGVRNEQFF
>15|NA|once|TRBJ2-3|TRBV19
TGTGCCAGTAGTATCTCGGGACAACCCACAGATACGCAGTATTTT
CASSISGQPTDTQYF